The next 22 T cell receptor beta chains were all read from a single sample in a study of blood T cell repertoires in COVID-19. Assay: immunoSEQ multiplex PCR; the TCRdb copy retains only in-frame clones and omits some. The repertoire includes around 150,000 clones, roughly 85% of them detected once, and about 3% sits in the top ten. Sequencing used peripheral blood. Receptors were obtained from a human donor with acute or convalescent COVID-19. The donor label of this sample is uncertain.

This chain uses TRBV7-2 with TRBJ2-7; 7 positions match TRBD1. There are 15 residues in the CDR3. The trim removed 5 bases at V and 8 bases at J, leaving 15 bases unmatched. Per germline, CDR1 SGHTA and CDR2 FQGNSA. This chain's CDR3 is CASSPGLGRGIKQYF. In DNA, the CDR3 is TGTGCCAGCAGCCCGGGCCTCGGCAGGGGGATTAAGCAGTACTTC. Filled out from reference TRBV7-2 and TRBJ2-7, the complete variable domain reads GAGVSQSPSNKVTEKGKDVELRCDPISGHTALYWYRQSLGQGLEFLIYFQGNSAPDKSGLPSDRFSAERTGGSVSTLTIQRTQQEDSAVYLCASSPGLGRGIKQYFGPGTRLTVT.

The CDR3 spells CASRPRGPLHF. CDR3 nucleotide sequence: TGTGCCAGCAGGCCCAGGGGGCCCCTCCACTTT. The chain couples TRBV28 to TRBJ1-6, with TRBD1 matching over 7 bases. The germline V gene has CDR1 MDHEN and CDR2 SYDVKM. The ends lost 6 bases at V and 13 bases at J; junction bases unmatched: 3. The CDR3 length is 11 residues.

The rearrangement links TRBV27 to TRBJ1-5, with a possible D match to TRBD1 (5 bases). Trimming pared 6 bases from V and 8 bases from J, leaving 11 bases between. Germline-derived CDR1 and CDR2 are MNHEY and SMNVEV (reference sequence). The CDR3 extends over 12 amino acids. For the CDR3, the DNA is TGTGCCAGCAGCCACTTCAGGGAGCCCCAGCATTTT. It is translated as CASSHFREPQHF.

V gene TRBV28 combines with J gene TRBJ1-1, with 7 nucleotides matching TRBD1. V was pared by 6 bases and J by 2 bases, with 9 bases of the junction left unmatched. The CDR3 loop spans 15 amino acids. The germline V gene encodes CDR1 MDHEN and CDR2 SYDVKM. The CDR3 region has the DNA TGTGCCAGCAGGAGACAGGGATTGGGAAACACTGAAGCTTTCTTT. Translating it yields CASRRQGLGNTEAFF.

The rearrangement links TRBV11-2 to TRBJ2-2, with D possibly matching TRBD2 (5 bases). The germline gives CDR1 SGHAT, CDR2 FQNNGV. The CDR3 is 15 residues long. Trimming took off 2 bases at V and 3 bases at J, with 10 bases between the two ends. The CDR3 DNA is TGTGCCAGCAGCTTATTCGCGGGTGACACCGGGGAGCTGTTTTTT. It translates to CASSLFAGDTGELFF.

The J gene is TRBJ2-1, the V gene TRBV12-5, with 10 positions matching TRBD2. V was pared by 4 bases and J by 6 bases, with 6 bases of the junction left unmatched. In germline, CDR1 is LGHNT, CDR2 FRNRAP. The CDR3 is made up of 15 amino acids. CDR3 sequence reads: CASGSLAGGSNEQFF. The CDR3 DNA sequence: TGTGCTAGTGGTTCATTAGCGGGGGGTTCCAATGAGCAGTTCTTC.

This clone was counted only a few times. In DNA, the CDR3 is TGTGCCAGCAGTTTTCGGAGCGGGGGTTACACCGGGGAGCTGTTTTTT. Its protein product is CASSFRSGGYTGELFF. V and J are TRBV28 and TRBJ2-2; 8 bases fit TRBD2. CDR1 and CDR2 (germline): MDHEN, SYDVKM. V shed 3 bases and J 3 bases; nucleotides not matched to a gene: 6. This CDR3 is 16 amino acids long.

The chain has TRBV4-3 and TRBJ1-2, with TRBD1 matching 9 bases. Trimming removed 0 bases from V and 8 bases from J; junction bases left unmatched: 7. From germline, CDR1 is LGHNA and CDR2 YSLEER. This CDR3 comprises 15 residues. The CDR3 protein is CASSQDKQGALGYTF. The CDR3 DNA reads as TGCGCCAGCAGCCAAGACAAACAGGGGGCGCTGGGCTACACCTTC.

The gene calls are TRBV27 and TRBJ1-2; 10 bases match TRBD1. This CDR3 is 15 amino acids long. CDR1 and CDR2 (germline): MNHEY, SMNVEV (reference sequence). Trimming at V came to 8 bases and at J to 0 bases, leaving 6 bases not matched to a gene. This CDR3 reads CASRGGTGANYGYTF. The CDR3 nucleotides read TGTGCCAGCCGGGGGGGGACAGGGGCTAACTATGGCTACACCTTC.

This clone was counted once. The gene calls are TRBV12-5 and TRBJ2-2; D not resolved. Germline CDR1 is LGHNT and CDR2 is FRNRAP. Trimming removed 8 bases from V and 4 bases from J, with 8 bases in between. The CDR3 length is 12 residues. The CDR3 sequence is CASQPITGELFF. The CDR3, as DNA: TGTGCTAGTCAACCTATCACCGGGGAGCTGTTTTTT.

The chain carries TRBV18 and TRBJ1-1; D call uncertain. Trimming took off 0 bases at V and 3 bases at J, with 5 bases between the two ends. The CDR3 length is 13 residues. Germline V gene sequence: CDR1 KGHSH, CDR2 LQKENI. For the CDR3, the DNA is TGTGCCAGCTCACCACCGTCGGACACTGAAGCTTTCTTT. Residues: CASSPPSDTEAFF.

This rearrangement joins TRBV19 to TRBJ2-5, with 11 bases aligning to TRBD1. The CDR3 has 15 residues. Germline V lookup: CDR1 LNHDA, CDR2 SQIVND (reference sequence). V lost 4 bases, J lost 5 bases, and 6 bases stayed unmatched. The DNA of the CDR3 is TGTGCCAGTAGTACCCGGACAGGGGGCTACGAGACCCAGTACTTC. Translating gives CASSTRTGGYETQYF.

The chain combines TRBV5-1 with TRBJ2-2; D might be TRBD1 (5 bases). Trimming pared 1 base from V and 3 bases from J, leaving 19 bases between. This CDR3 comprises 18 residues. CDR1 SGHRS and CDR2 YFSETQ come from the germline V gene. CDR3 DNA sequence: TGCGCCAGCAGCTTGACCTTGGGTACCAGGGAATACACCGGGGAGCTGTTTTTT. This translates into CASSLTLGTREYTGELFF. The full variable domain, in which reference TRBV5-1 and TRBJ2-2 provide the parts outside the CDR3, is KAGVTQTPRYLIKTRGQQVTLSCSPISGHRSVSWYQQTPGQGLQFLFEYFSETQRNKGNFPGRFSGRQFSNSRSEMNVSTLELGDSALYLCASSLTLGTREYTGELFFGEGSRLTVL.

The CDR3 loop is CASSREGGYSNQPQHF. The CDR3 DNA follows: TGTGCCAGCAGTAGGGAGGGAGGTTATAGCAATCAGCCCCAGCATTTT. V usage is TRBV27 and J usage is TRBJ1-5; D not certain. Looked up from germline, CDR1 is MNHEY and CDR2 is SMNVEV (reference sequence). The CDR3 has 16 amino acids. V gave up 5 bases and J gave up 0 bases, with 14 bases separating them.

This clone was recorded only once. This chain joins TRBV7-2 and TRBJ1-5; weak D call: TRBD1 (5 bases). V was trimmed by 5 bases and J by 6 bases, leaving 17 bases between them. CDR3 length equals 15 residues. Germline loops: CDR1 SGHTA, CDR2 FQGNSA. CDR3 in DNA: TGTGCCAGCAGCCAGGGACTCCTTACGGGTCAGCCCCAGCATTTT. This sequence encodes CASSQGLLTGQPQHF. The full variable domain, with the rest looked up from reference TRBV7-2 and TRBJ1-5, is GAGVSQSPSNKVTEKGKDVELRCDPISGHTALYWYRQSLGQGLEFLIYFQGNSAPDKSGLPSDRFSAERTGGSVSTLTIQRTQQEDSAVYLCASSQGLLTGQPQHFGDGTRLSIL.

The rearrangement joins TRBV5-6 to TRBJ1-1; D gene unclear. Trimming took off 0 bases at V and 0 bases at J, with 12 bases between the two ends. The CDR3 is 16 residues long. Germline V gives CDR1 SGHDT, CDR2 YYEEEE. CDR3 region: CASSLGARRMNTEAFF. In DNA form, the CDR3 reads TGTGCCAGCAGCTTGGGGGCTCGGCGAATGAACACTGAAGCTTTCTTT.

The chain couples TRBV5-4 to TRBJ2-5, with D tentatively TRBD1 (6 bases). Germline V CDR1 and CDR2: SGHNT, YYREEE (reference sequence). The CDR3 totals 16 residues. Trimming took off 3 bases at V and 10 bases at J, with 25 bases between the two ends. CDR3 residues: CASSSPTGLGQRDQYF. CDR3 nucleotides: TGTGCCAGCAGCTCTCCGACAGGCTTAGGGCAGAGGGACCAGTACTTC.

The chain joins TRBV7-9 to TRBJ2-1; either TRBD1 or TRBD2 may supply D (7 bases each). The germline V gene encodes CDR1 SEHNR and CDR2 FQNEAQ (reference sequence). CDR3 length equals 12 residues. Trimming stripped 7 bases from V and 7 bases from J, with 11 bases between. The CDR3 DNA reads TGTGCCAGCACCAGGGGGGGAAATGAGCAGTTCTTC. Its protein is CASTRGGNEQFF.

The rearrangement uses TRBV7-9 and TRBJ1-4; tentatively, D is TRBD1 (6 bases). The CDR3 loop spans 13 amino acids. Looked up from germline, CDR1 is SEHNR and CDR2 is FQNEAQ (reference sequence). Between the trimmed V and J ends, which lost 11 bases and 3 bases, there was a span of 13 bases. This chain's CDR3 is CAGQGNPNEKLFF. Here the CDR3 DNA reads TGTGCCGGTCAGGGGAATCCTAATGAAAAACTGTTTTTT.

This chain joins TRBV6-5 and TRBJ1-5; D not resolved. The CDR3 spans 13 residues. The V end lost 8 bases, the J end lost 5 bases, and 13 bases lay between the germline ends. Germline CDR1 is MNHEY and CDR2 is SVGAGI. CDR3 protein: CASWREPDQPQHF. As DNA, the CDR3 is TGTGCCAGCTGGAGGGAGCCAGATCAGCCCCAGCATTTT.

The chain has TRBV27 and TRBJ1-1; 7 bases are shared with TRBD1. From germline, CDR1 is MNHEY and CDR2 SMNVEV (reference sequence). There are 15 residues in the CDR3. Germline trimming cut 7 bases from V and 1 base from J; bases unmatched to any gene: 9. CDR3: CASNVGGMGNTEAFF. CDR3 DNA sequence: TGTGCCAGCAACGTAGGGGGCATGGGGAACACTGAAGCTTTCTTT.

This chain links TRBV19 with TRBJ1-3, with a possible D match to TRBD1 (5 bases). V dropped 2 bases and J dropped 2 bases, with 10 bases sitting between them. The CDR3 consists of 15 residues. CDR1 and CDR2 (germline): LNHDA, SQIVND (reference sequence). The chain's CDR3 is CASSIPGITGNTIYF. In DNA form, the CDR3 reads TGTGCCAGTAGTATACCAGGGATCACTGGAAACACCATATATTTT.